These T cell receptor beta chains were read from a single sample in a study of shared clonotypes between healthy human individuals. The assay was immunoSEQ multiplex PCR, and TCRdb's table has in-frame clones only and misses some. Of about 2 million clones listed, approximately 94% are singletons. Material for sequencing was naive CD8+ T cells sorted from blood. These receptors all come from a man aged 18 to 35 in good health. The CDR3 runs from the conserved cysteine through the conserved F or W.

TRBJ2-5 | TRBV7-2 | CASSLVRGVETQYF
TRBJ1-2 | TRBV6-1 | CVARGGGYGYTF
TRBJ1-6 | TRBV28 | CASLRSTGVNSPLHF
TRBJ2-7 | TRBV4-3 | CASSQEPSGPYEQYF
TRBJ1-5 | TRBV5-5 | CASSLTGEQPQHF
TRBJ1-5 | TRBV6-6 | CASSSDGRLYNQPQHF
TRBJ2-7 | TRBV7-8 | CASSLRAVVAEQPYEQYF
TRBJ2-7 | TRBV13 | CASSIRDRDEQYF
TRBJ2-7 | TRBV2 | CASSEDRREQYF
TRBJ2-5 | TRBV7-8 | CASSFTRFSETQYF
TRBJ2-2 | TRBV27 | CASSPGQGFTGELFF
TRBJ2-2 | TRBV9 | CASSVDFLAGGRGELFF
TRBJ1-2 | TRBV6-5 | CASSSGGGGYTF
TRBJ1-1 | TRBV29-1 | CSVEKGSETEAFF
TRBJ1-4 | TRBV4-3 | CASRSTPEGTGLNEKLFF
TRBJ2-1 | TRBV5-6 | CASSQTLNEQFF